This T cell receptor (beta chain) was sequenced in a study of metastatic and nonmetastatic thyroid tumors. The wider study: Both malignant and benign thyroid patients supplied peripheral blood and tumor or nodule tissue samples, across which the repertoires of these patients were then compared.

Germline V gene data show CDR1 as DFQATT and CDR2 as SNEGSKA (reference sequence). CDR3 length: 15 residues. Regarding this clone: Germline is not matched at one junction end, which may reflect a read error.

Not a single patient had been given any form of treatment at any point before undergoing thyroid surgery. TCRdb re-called the PCR reads via MiXCR. Among 23,000 or so clones listed, 24% were seen once. This TCR derives from a male donor with papillary thyroid cancer or a benign thyroid nodule (not recorded which). Some clones in this sample may be carry-over from other donors' samples. Sequencing was performed on tumor tissue. V gene TRBV20-1 combines with J gene TRBJ2-3; 8 bases are shared with TRBD2. CDR3 loop: CSARTGTRGTDPQYF. CDR3 coding DNA: TGCAGTGCTAGAACCGGGACTAGAGGCACAGATCCGCAGTATTTT.